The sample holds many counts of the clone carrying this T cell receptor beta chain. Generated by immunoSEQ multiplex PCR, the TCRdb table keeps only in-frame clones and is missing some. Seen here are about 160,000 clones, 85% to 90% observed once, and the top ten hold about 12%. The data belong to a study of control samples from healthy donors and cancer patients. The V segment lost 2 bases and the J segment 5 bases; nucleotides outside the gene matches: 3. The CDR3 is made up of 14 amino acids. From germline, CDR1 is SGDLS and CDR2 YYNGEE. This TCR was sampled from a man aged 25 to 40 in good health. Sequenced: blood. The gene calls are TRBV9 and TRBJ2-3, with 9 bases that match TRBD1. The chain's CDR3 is CASSVRQGEDTQYF. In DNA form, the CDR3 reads TGTGCCAGCAGCGTGAGACAGGGGGAAGATACGCAGTATTTT.